Described below is a single T cell receptor (beta chain) sequence and its context. Antigen unknown. The data stem from a study of Graves' ophthalmopathy and Graves' hyperthyroidism. Findings of the study overall: It was with roughly 71% sensitivity and 72% to 75% specificity that the model predicted ophthalmopathy progression.

Trimming removed 3 bases from V and 13 bases from J, with 16 bases in between. This CDR3 region has 13 residues. Germline V gives CDR1 SGHDT, CDR2 YYEEEE. RNA transcripts were the template, and TCR beta CDR3 regions were amplified from them. Second-round multiplex PCR followed a first-round RT-PCR using HTBI primers. TCRdb re-derived calls from the multiplex PCR reads in MiXCR, one entry per CDR3 protein. This table holds around 1,000,000 distinct CDR3 sequences, about 40% found once. The sequenced sample consisted of peripheral blood or thyroid tissue (not recorded which). The chain couples TRBV5-6 to TRBJ1-4, with a weak D call TRBD1 (5 bases). The TCR comes from an adult man with Graves' hyperthyroidism. The CDR3 sequence: CASSWGLSRPLFF. The CDR3 bases are TGTGCCAGCAGCTGGGGCTTGTCCCGACCACTGTTTTTT. The entire variable domain, with the rest obtained from reference TRBV5-6 and TRBJ1-4, is as follows: DAGVTQSPTHLIKTRGQQVTLRCSPKSGHDTVSWYQQALGQGPQFIFQYYEEEERQRGNFPDRFSGHQFPNYSSELNVNALLLGDSALYLCASSWGLSRPLFFGSGTQLSVL.